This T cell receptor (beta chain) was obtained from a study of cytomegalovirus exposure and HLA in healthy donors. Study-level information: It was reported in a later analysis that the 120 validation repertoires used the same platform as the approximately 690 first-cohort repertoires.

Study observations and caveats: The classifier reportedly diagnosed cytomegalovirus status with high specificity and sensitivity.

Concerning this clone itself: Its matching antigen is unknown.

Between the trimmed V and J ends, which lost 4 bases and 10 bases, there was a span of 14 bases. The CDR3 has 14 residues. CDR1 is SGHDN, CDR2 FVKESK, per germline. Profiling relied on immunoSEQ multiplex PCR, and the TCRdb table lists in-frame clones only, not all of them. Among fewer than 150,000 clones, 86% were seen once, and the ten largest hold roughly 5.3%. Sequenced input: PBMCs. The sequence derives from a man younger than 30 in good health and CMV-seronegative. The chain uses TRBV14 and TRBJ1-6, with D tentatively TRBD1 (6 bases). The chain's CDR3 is CASSLWEGGSPLHF. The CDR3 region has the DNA TGTGCCAGCAGCCTTTGGGAAGGGGGATCACCCCTCCACTTT.